Given below is one TCR beta chain in context. The antigen is not known. These data originate in a study of shared clonotypes between healthy human individuals. At the level of the study: CD4 naive cells filled three plates per donor, CD4 memory three, CD8 naive two and CD8 memory one.

Losses at the gene ends were 5 bases for V and 4 bases for J; bases not matched to a gene: 4. The CDR3 spans 14 residues. Germline lookup yields CDR1 MNHNS and CDR2 SASEGT. Here immunoSEQ multiplex PCR was the method, and the copy in TCRdb shows in-frame clones only, minus some. This table has 2 million to 2.5 million clones, approximately 93% appearing once. Whole-study findings and limits: Among a handful of donors, roughly 5.4% of naive CD4 clonotypes were found in common.

The rearrangement uses TRBV6-1 and TRBJ1-2; 10 bases are a match to TRBD1. The sequencing sample was made of naive CD4+ T cells from PBMCs. The subset was: CD45RA+ positively selected. This TCR was recovered from a man in his late teens or twenties in good health. Some clones in this sample may be carry-over from other donors' samples. The CDR3 DNA sequence: TGTGCCAGCAGTACGGACAGGGGGTTCTATGGCTACACCTTC. Translating it yields CASSTDRGFYGYTF.